This T cell receptor beta chain came from a study of Graves' ophthalmopathy and Graves' hyperthyroidism. Other autoimmune disease, uncontrolled infection, pregnancy and lactation led to exclusion. The CDR3 is made up of 16 amino acids. V lost 5 bases and J lost 5; bases outside the gene matches: 10. Germline V gives CDR1 SGHTA, CDR2 FQGNSA. TCR beta CDR3 regions were amplified from RNA transcripts. HTBI primers served in a first-round RT-PCR, which a second-round multiplex PCR followed. Via MiXCR, TCRdb re-called the multiplex PCR reads, giving one row per CDR3 protein. The repertoire includes over a million distinct CDR3 sequences, less than 45% of them detected once, and 8.5% to 14% sits in the top ten.

This chain connects TRBV7-2 to TRBJ1-4; TRBD1 matches at 8 bases. This clonotype originated in an adult man with Graves' hyperthyroidism. Sequenced material: peripheral blood or thyroid tissue (not recorded which). For the CDR3, the DNA is TGTGCCAGCAGCCCTACCGACAGGGGAAGAAATGAAAAACTGTTTTTT. Amino acids: CASSPTDRGRNEKLFF.